This entry lists 20 T cell receptor beta chains sequenced from one sample in a study of OX40 agonist ivuxolimab in advanced cancers. The table came from immunoSEQ multiplex PCR; TCRdb's copy has only in-frame clones and leaves some out. This table holds about 79,000 clones, about 95% found once. The sample in question was CD4+ or CD8+ T cells sorted from blood, obtained in a trial of the OX40 agonist ivuxolimab. These receptor sequences come from an adult with an advanced solid tumor such as melanoma, head and neck, liver or kidney cancer.

This sequence joins TRBV29-1 and TRBJ2-1, with D perhaps being TRBD1 or TRBD2 (5 bases each). Trimming took off 8 bases at V and 5 bases at J, with 19 bases between the two ends. Germline values: CDR1 SQVTM, CDR2 ANQGSEA. The CDR3 is made up of 14 amino acids. The CDR3 bases are TGCAGCTTACCCCTGGGACCTCCAGACAATGAGCAGTTCTTC. Its protein is CSLPLGPPDNEQFF.

The chain employs TRBV10-3 and TRBJ2-3, with 12 bases aligning to TRBD1. Germline CDR1 and CDR2: ENHRY and SYGVKD. This CDR3 is 16 amino acids long. V lost 6 bases, J lost 6 bases, and 10 bases stayed unmatched. CDR3 bases: TGTGCCATCAGCTTGAGGGGACAGGGGGCTTCTGATACGCAGTATTTT. Translation: CAISLRGQGASDTQYF.

The chain combines TRBV7-8 with TRBJ1-2; the D is unclear. In germline, CDR1 is SGHVS, CDR2 FQNEAQ. The V end was cut by 2 bases, the J end by 6 bases, with 13 bases between. The CDR3 covers 14 residues. In nucleotides, the CDR3 is TGTGCCAGCAGCTTATTTGGGGAAAGGGATGGCTACACCTTC. Residues: CASSLFGERDGYTF. The variable domain in full, with the rest retrieved from reference TRBV7-8 and TRBJ1-2, is GAGVSQSPRYKVAKRGQDVALRCDPISGHVSLFWYQQALGQGPEFLTYFQNEAQLDKSGLPSDRFFAERPEGSVSTLKIQRTQQEDSAVYLCASSLFGERDGYTFGSGTRLTVV.

This clone has a single count. The chain is built from TRBV19 and TRBJ2-7; 9 bases map to TRBD1. Germline V gene sequence: CDR1 LNHDA, CDR2 SQIVND (reference sequence). This CDR3 has 14 residues. The ends lost 6 bases at V and 4 bases at J; junction bases unmatched: 7. This CDR3 is CASSPTGGGYEQYF. CDR3 DNA sequence: TGTGCCAGTAGCCCGACAGGGGGAGGATACGAGCAGTACTTC.

V gene TRBV29-1 combines with J gene TRBJ1-4, with unresolved D. V shed 3 bases and J shed 0 bases, with 8 bases lying between them. There are 14 residues in the CDR3. Looked up from germline, CDR1 is SQVTM and CDR2 is ANQGSEA. CDR3 in DNA: TGCAGCGTTGATTTGGGAACAACTAATGAAAAACTGTTTTTT. Its translation is CSVDLGTTNEKLFF.

The genes are TRBV5-4 and TRBJ2-7, with TRBD2 identical over 11 bases. V lost 0 bases, J lost 4 bases, and 6 bases stayed unmatched. The CDR3 extends over 16 amino acids. The germline gives CDR1 SGHNT, CDR2 YYREEE (reference sequence). CDR3 protein: CASSLVLAGGPYEQYF. CDR3 coding DNA: TGTGCCAGCAGCTTGGTTCTAGCGGGGGGCCCGTACGAGCAGTACTTC.

The J gene is TRBJ2-7, the V gene TRBV7-9; TRBD1 agrees at 9 bases. CDR1 and CDR2 from the germline V gene are SEHNR and FQNEAQ (reference sequence). V lost 5 bases and J lost 4; bases outside the gene matches: 9. The CDR3 is made up of 15 amino acids. CDR3 DNA: TGTGCCAGCAGCCTCCCGGACAGGGGATTGTACGAGCAGTACTTC. Its protein product is CASSLPDRGLYEQYF.

J is TRBJ2-1 and V is TRBV10-3; 13 bases match TRBD2. The length of the CDR3 is 16 residues. With 5 bases clipped from V and 3 bases from J, the junction kept 4 bases outside the gene matches. Germline values: CDR1 ENHRY, CDR2 SYGVKD. CDR3 sequence reads: CAISPGLAGNYNEQFF. The DNA for the CDR3 is TGTGCCATCAGTCCGGGACTAGCGGGGAACTACAATGAGCAGTTCTTC.

This clone has just one count. The chain carries TRBV29-1 and TRBJ1-3, with D possibly being TRBD1 (6 bases). V was clipped by 4 bases and J by 4 bases, with 8 bases between them. CDR3 length equals 12 residues. Germline CDR1 SQVTM, CDR2 ANQGSEA. The CDR3 reads CSVGTEGNTIYF. The DNA for the CDR3 is TGCAGCGTTGGGACAGAAGGAAACACCATATATTTT.

The V gene is TRBV9, the J gene TRBJ2-1; 8 bases agree with TRBD2. Germline V lookup: CDR1 SGDLS, CDR2 YYNGEE. The junction had 5 bases not matched to a gene; V was cut back by 2 bases and J by 10 bases. CDR3 length: 13 amino acids. The CDR3 sequence is CASSVIVAGEQFF. The CDR3 DNA is TGTGCCAGCAGCGTTATTGTAGCGGGGGAGCAGTTCTTC. The variable domain in full, with the rest retrieved from reference TRBV9 and TRBJ2-1, is DSGVTQTPKHLITATGQRVTLRCSPRSGDLSVYWYQQSLDQGLQFLIQYYNGEERAKGNILERFSAQQFPDLHSELNLSSLELGDSALYFCASSVIVAGEQFFGPGTRLTVL.

V and J are TRBV28 and TRBJ1-5; D remains unclear. Germline V gene data show CDR1 as MDHEN and CDR2 as SYDVKM. This CDR3 contains 11 residues. V shed 5 bases and J shed 9 bases, with 8 bases lying between them. The CDR3 protein is CASSLIWPQHF. CDR3 bases: TGTGCCAGCAGTCTAATTTGGCCCCAGCATTTT.

The chain combines TRBV5-8 with TRBJ1-5, with D possibly TRBD1 on 6 matching bases. Trimming shortened V by 9 bases and J by 0 bases, and 10 bases separated the two germline ends. The CDR3 has 13 residues. Per germline, CDR1 SGHTS and CDR2 YDEGEE. The CDR3 reads CATEGDSNQPQHF. The CDR3 bases are TGTGCCACTGAGGGGGATAGCAATCAGCCCCAGCATTTT.

This rearrangement joins TRBV28 to TRBJ2-2; no clear D. The germline V and J ends were trimmed by 8 bases and 4 bases, with 20 bases remaining between them. CDR3 length: 16 amino acids. The germline CDR1 and CDR2 sequences are MDHEN and SYDVKM. The chain's CDR3 is CASGIGSRLVTGELFF. The CDR3 DNA reads as TGTGCCAGCGGGATAGGATCACGGTTGGTCACCGGGGAGCTGTTTTTT.

The chain joins TRBV27 to TRBJ1-2, with 9 nucleotides matching TRBD1. This CDR3 has 16 residues. V dropped 4 bases and J dropped 4; count of bases not matched to a gene: 10. Germline CDR1 reads MNHEY; CDR2 reads SMNVEV (reference sequence). The CDR3 here is CASSSGNRGPFYGYTF. CDR3 nucleotide sequence: TGTGCCAGCAGTTCCGGTAACAGGGGGCCTTTCTATGGCTACACCTTC.

This chain uses TRBV7-9 with TRBJ1-4; D is undetermined. Per germline, CDR1 SEHNR and CDR2 FQNEAQ (reference sequence). The CDR3 is made up of 17 amino acids. Trimming cost V 7 bases and J 0 bases, with 18 bases left between them. The CDR3 DNA reads as TGTGCCAGCACCCATCCCTACCAAGATGCAACTAATGAAAAACTGTTTTTT. It specifies CASTHPYQDATNEKLFF.

The chain employs TRBV27 and TRBJ2-1; 8 bases match TRBD2. Germline trimming cut 5 bases from V and 2 bases from J; bases unmatched to any gene: 2. From germline, CDR1 is MNHEY and CDR2 SMNVEV (reference sequence). The CDR3 covers 14 residues. DNA for the CDR3: TGTGCCAGCAGTCCGGGACTAGCCTACAATGAGCAGTTCTTC. The encoded protein is CASSPGLAYNEQFF.

Here the CDR3 reads CASSEDGYTF. As DNA, the CDR3 is TGTGCCAGCAGCGAAGATGGCTACACCTTC. The rearrangement joins TRBV6-5 to TRBJ1-2; D uncertain. CDR3 length equals 10 residues. CDR1 is MNHEY and CDR2 is SVGAGI in the germline V gene. V was cut by 6 bases and J by 6 bases, with 5 bases left in between.

The rearrangement uses TRBV11-1 and TRBJ2-3; possible D gene TRBD2, 6 bases. In germline, CDR1 is SGHAT, CDR2 FQDESV (reference sequence). CDR3 length: 16 amino acids. V shed 5 bases and J shed 6 bases, with 21 bases lying between them. The CDR3 protein is CASSTRPGTGEDTQYF. CDR3 coding DNA: TGTGCCAGCAGCACCCGTCCCGGGACGGGAGAGGATACGCAGTATTTT.

The V call is TRBV29-1, the J call TRBJ1-1; no clear D. Trimming removed 8 bases at V and 0 bases at J, with 13 bases between. CDR1 and CDR2 (germline): SQVTM, ANQGSEA. The CDR3 contains 13 residues. In DNA form, the CDR3 reads TGCAGCATTTTGCGACCTATGAACACTGAAGCTTTCTTT. It is translated as CSILRPMNTEAFF.

The rearrangement joins TRBV7-6 to TRBJ2-3; no firm D call. Germline CDR1 and CDR2: SGHVS and FNYEAQ. The CDR3 has 12 amino acids. The V end lost 4 bases, the J end lost 1 base, and 3 bases lay between the germline ends. CDR3 residues: CASSSGTDTQYF. Here the CDR3 DNA reads TGTGCCAGCAGCTCCGGCACAGATACGCAGTATTTT.